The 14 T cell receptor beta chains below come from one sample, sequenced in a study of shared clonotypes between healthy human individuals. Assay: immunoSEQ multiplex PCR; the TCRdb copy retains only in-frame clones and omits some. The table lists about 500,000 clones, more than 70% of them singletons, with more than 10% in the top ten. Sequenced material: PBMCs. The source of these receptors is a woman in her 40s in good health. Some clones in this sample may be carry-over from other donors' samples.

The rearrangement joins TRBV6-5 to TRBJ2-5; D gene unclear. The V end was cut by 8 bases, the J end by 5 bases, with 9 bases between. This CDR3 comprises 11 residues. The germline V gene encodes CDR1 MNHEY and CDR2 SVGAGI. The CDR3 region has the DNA TGTGCCAGCTCAACCCCGGAGACCCAGTACTTC. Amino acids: CASSTPETQYF.

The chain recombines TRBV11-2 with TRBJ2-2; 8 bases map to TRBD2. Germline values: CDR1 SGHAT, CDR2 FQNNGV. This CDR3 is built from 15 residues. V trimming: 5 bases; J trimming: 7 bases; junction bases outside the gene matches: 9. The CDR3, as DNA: TGTGCCAGCAGCCCCCCCGGGGGGGCCGGCGGGGAGCTGTTTTTT. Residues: CASSPPGGAGGELFF.

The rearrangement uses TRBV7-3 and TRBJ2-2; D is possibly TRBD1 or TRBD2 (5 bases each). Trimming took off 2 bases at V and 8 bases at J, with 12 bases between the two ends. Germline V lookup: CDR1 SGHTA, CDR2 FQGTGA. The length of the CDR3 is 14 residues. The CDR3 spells CASSLLLGGGELFF. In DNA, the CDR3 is TGTGCCAGCAGCTTACTTCTTGGGGGAGGGGAGCTGTTTTTT.

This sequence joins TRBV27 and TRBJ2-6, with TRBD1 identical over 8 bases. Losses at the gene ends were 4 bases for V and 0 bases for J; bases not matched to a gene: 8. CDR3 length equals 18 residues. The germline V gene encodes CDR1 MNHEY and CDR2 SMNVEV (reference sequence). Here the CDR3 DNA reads TGTGCCAGCAGTTCTCTCGGACAGGGAGGCTCTGGGGCCAACGTCCTGACTTTC. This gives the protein CASSSLGQGGSGANVLTF.

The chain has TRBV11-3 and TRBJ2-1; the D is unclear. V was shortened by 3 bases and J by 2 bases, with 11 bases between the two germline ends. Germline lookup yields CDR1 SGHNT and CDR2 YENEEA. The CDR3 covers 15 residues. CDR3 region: CASSFRYQPYNEQFF. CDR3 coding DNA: TGTGCCAGCAGCTTTAGGTACCAACCCTACAATGAGCAGTTCTTC. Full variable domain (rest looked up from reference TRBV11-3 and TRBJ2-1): EAGVVQSPRYKIIEKKQPVAFWCNPISGHNTLYWYLQNLGQGPELLIRYENEEAVDDSQLPKDRFSAERLKGVDSTLKIQPAELGDSAVYLCASSFRYQPYNEQFFGPGTRLTVL.

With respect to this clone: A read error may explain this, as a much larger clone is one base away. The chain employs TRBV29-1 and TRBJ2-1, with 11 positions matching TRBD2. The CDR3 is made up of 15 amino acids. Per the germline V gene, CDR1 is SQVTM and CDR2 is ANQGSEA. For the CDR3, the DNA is TGCAGCGCAGGGACTAGCGGAAACAACTACAATGGGCAGTTCTTC. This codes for CSAGTSGNNYNGQFF.

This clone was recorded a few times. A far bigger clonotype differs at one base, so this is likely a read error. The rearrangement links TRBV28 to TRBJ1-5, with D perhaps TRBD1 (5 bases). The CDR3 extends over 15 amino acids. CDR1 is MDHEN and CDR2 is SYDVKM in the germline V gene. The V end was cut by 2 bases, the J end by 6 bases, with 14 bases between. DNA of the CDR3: TGTGCCAGCAGTTTAGGCGGCGTGGGGGGTCAGCCCCAGCATTTT. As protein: CASSLGGVGGQPQHF.

This CDR3 reads CASSPSGLDTQYF. The CDR3 DNA reads TGTGCCAGCAGCCCTAGCGGGCTAGATACGCAGTATTTT. The chain carries TRBV7-3 and TRBJ2-3; 8 positions match TRBD2. From germline, CDR1 is SGHTA and CDR2 FQGTGA. This CDR3 comprises 13 residues. V lost 5 bases to trimming and J lost 5 bases; unmatched junction nucleotides: 3.

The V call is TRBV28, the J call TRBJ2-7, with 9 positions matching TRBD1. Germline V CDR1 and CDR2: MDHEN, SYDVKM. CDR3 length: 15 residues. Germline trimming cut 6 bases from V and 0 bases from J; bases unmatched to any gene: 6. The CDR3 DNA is TGTGCCAGCAGATACCGGGACAGGGACTCCTACGAGCAGTACTTC. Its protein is CASRYRDRDSYEQYF.

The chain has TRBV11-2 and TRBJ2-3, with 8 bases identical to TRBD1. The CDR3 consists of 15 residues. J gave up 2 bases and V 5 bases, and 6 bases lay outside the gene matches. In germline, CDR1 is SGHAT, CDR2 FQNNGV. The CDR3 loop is CASSPGTGHTDTQYF. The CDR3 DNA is TGTGCCAGCAGCCCCGGGACAGGTCACACAGATACGCAGTATTTT.

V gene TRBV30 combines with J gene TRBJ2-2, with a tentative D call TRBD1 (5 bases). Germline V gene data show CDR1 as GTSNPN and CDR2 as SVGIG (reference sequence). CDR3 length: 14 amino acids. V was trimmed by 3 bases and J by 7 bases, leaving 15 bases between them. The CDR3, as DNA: TGTGCCTGGAGAGGCAGGGAAAGCAACGGGGAGCTGTTTTTT. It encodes CAWRGRESNGELFF.

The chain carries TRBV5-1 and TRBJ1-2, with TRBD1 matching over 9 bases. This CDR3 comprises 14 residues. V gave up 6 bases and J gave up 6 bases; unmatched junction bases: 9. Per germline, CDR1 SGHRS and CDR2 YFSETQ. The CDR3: CASKPGTGQNGYTF. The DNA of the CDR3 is TGCGCCAGCAAACCCGGGACAGGGCAAAATGGCTACACCTTC. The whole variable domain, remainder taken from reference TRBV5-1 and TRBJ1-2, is KAGVTQTPRYLIKTRGQQVTLSCSPISGHRSVSWYQQTPGQGLQFLFEYFSETQRNKGNFPGRFSGRQFSNSRSEMNVSTLELGDSALYLCASKPGTGQNGYTFGSGTRLTVV.

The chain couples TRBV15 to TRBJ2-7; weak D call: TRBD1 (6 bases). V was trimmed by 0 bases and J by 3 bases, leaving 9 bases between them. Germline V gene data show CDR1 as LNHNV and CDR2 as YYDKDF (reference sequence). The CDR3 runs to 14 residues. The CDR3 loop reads CATSRDEGDYEQYF. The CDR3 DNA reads TGTGCCACCAGCAGAGATGAGGGGGACTACGAGCAGTACTTC.

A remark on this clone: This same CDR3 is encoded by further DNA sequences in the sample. In DNA, the CDR3 is TGTGCCAGCAGCGTAGGGGGGAGCACAGATACGCAGTATTTT. Translating it yields CASSVGGSTDTQYF. The chain employs TRBV9 and TRBJ2-3; either TRBD1 or TRBD2 may fit D (5 bases each). V lost 0 bases, J lost 0 bases, and 5 bases lay in between. Germline V CDR1 and CDR2: SGDLS, YYNGEE. The CDR3 is 14 residues long.